Below, 3 T cell receptor beta chains from the same sample are listed, as sequenced in a study of T cells in Graves' hyperthyroidism and ophthalmopathy. The TCR beta CDR3 regions underwent amplification using RNA transcripts as the source. The HTBI primer set drove a first-round RT-PCR of the TCR CDR3. TCRdb fed the multiplex PCR reads into MiXCR, producing one record per CDR3 protein. This sample has 300,000 to 400,000 distinct CDR3 sequences, with around 20% found just once. The sequenced sample consisted of blood. The receptor source for this set is a man between 18 and 29 years old with Graves' ophthalmopathy.

This clonotype was seen ten or more times. The rearrangement joins TRBV2 to TRBJ2-3; D not certain. Trimming took 3 bases from V and 0 from J, leaving 1 base between them. Germline V lookup: CDR1 SNHLY, CDR2 FYNNEI. CDR3 size: 12 residues. In nucleotides, the CDR3 is TGTGCCAGCAGTGACAGCACAGATACGCAGTATTTT. Its protein product is CASSDSTDTQYF.

In this sample, this clonotype turned up many times. The CDR3 sequence: CASRLGGEGNIQYF. The CDR3 nucleotides are TGTGCCAGCAGACTAGGGGGTGAGGGAAACATTCAGTACTTC. The chain employs TRBV12-3 or TRBV12-4 and TRBJ2-4; maybe TRBD1 (6 bases). Trimming removed 6 bases from V and 6 bases from J, with 15 bases in between. The CDR3 runs 14 residues.

In the case of this clonotype: Compared with germline, one end of the junction differs, possibly owing to a read error. J is TRBJ2-5 and V is TRBV5-6; D is perhaps TRBD1 or TRBD2 (5 bases each). This CDR3 comprises 12 residues. The germline gives CDR1 SGHDT, CDR2 YYEEEE. This CDR3 is CASSLVGDVPNF. The CDR3 region has the DNA TGTGCCAGCAGCTTGGTCGGGGACGTACCAAACTTC.